Below, 21 T cell receptor beta chains from the same sample are listed, as sequenced in a study of T cells in Graves' hyperthyroidism and ophthalmopathy. Amplification targeted TCR beta CDR3 regions from RNA transcripts. HTBI primers were the set used in a first-round RT-PCR of the TCR CDR3. In TCRdb, the multiplex PCR reads were re-called with MiXCR into one record per CDR3 protein. The sample carries 600,000 to 650,000 distinct CDR3 sequences, about 17% recorded once. Sample: blood. These receptors all stem from a woman in her 30s with Graves' hyperthyroidism.

About this clonotype itself: This may stem from a read error, because a much larger clone lies one nucleotide away. This chain connects TRBV6-9 to TRBJ2-1; D is unresolved. The CDR3 totals 12 residues. V was clipped by 3 bases and J by 8 bases, with 8 bases between them. Germline V CDR1 and CDR2: MNHGY, SVAAGI. The chain's CDR3 is CASSYTADEQFF. The CDR3 DNA follows: TGTGCCAGCAGTTACACAGCCGATGAGCAGTTCTTC.

The J gene is TRBJ1-2, the V gene TRBV19; TRBD1 matches 7 bases. V was pared by 7 bases and J by 4 bases, with 9 bases of the junction left unmatched. Germline CDR1 LNHDA, CDR2 SQIVND (reference sequence). The CDR3 runs 14 residues. The CDR3 here is CASIGRTGLYGYTF. The CDR3 bases are TGTGCCAGTATCGGAAGGACAGGCCTCTATGGCTACACCTTC. The complete variable domain, with remaining parts taken from reference TRBV19 and TRBJ1-2, reads DGGITQSPKYLFRKEGQNVTLSCEQNLNHDAMYWYRQDPGQGLRLIYYSQIVNDFQKGDIAEGYSVSREKKESFPLTVTSAQKNPTAFYLCASIGRTGLYGYTFGSGTRLTVV.

This clonotype showed up many times. This chain uses TRBV30 with TRBJ2-2; 7 nucleotides align to TRBD2. Germline V gene data show CDR1 as GTSNPN and CDR2 as SVGIG (reference sequence). The ends lost 3 bases at V and 1 base at J; junction bases unmatched: 2. This CDR3 has 14 residues. The CDR3, as DNA: TGTGCCTGGAGGGGAGGGATGAACACCGGGGAGCTGTTTTTT. This gives the protein CAWRGGMNTGELFF.

This clonotype was recorded at least ten times. The chain has TRBV7-2 and TRBJ2-7; TRBD2 matches 7 bases. The CDR3 has 14 residues. With 3 bases clipped from V and 0 bases from J, the junction kept 2 bases outside the gene matches. Germline assignment: CDR1 SGHTA and CDR2 FQGNSA. The CDR3 nucleotides read TGTGCCAGCAGCTTGGCGGGAGTCTCCTACGAGCAGTACTTC. Residues: CASSLAGVSYEQYF.

In this sample, this clonotype turned up a few times. The chain combines TRBV28 with TRBJ1-2; D may be TRBD1 (5 bases). The CDR3 totals 12 residues. V was clipped by 8 bases and J by 2 bases, with 9 bases between them. Germline loops: CDR1 MDHEN, CDR2 SYDVKM. CDR3 sequence (DNA): TGTGCCAGCGGGACGGGAAACTATGGCTACACCTTC. This codes for CASGTGNYGYTF.

This clonotype was detected ten times or more. This chain connects TRBV7-3 to TRBJ2-1, with TRBD2 matching 9 bases. CDR1 and CDR2 from the germline V gene are SGHTA and FQGTGA. V gave up 5 bases and J gave up 8 bases; unmatched junction bases: 13. The CDR3 loop spans 16 amino acids. The CDR3 sequence is CASSPAGAGGPDEQFF. In nucleotides, the CDR3 is TGTGCCAGCAGCCCCGCAGGGGCGGGAGGGCCAGATGAGCAGTTCTTC. Together with reference TRBV7-3 and TRBJ2-1, the CDR3 gives the full variable domain: GAGVSQTPSNKVTEKGKYVELRCDPISGHTALYWYRQSLGQGPEFLIYFQGTGAADDSGLPNDRFFAVRPEGSVSTLKIQRTERGDSAVYLCASSPAGAGGPDEQFFGPGTRLTVL.

The genes are TRBV12-3 or TRBV12-4 and TRBJ2-7, with 10 bases aligning to TRBD2. This CDR3 spans 14 amino acids. Losses at the gene ends were 6 bases for V and 7 bases for J; bases not matched to a gene: 9. The CDR3 region has the DNA TGTGCCAGCAGGCCGGGACTAGCGCCCAATGAGCAGTACTTC. Residues: CASRPGLAPNEQYF.

The chain combines TRBV4-2 with TRBJ2-1; D may be TRBD2 (7 bases). Trimming took off 0 bases at V and 4 bases at J, with 19 bases between the two ends. This CDR3 has 18 amino acids. Germline CDR1 is LGHNA and CDR2 is YNFKEQ. Here the CDR3 DNA reads TGTGCCAGCAGCCAAGAAAGGGGGGGGAGGGCCGGGTACAATGAGCAGTTCTTC. It encodes CASSQERGGRAGYNEQFF.

A few counts support this clonotype. The chain combines TRBV9 with TRBJ2-7; 13 positions agree with TRBD2. V lost 3 bases and J lost 5; bases outside the gene matches: 5. Germline V gives CDR1 SGDLS, CDR2 YYNGEE. The CDR3 totals 15 residues. This CDR3 is CASSEGGLAGNEQYF. The CDR3 nucleotides read TGTGCCAGCAGCGAGGGGGGACTAGCGGGGAACGAGCAGTACTTC.

This clonotype was counted many times. The gene calls are TRBV28 and TRBJ2-7, with 10 bases lining up with TRBD1. After removal of 3 bases from V and 5 bases from J, the junction contained 7 bases not matched to a gene. Germline V gene lookup returns CDR1 MDHEN and CDR2 SYDVKM. The CDR3 loop spans 15 amino acids. CDR3 residues: CASSLTGGDFDEQYF. The CDR3, as DNA: TGTGCCAGCAGTTTGACAGGGGGCGACTTCGACGAGCAGTACTTC.

The V gene is TRBV2, the J gene TRBJ2-1; D is undetermined. CDR3 length: 14 residues. Trimming stripped 8 bases from V and 0 bases from J, with 11 bases between. In germline, CDR1 is SNHLY, CDR2 FYNNEI. CDR3 amino acids: CASLSPSSYNEQFF. CDR3 coding DNA: TGTGCCAGCCTCAGTCCGAGCTCCTACAATGAGCAGTTCTTC.

V usage is TRBV11-3 and J usage is TRBJ1-1, with D unclear. The CDR3 spans 13 residues. Trimming pared 4 bases from V and 8 bases from J, leaving 14 bases between. Germline CDR1 is SGHNT and CDR2 is YENEEA. The CDR3 loop reads CASSSTRVREAFF. Here the CDR3 DNA reads TGTGCCAGCAGCTCGACGAGGGTTCGAGAAGCTTTCTTT. Looking up the rest from reference TRBV11-3 and TRBJ1-1 gives the full variable domain: EAGVVQSPRYKIIEKKQPVAFWCNPISGHNTLYWYLQNLGQGPELLIRYENEEAVDDSQLPKDRFSAERLKGVDSTLKIQPAELGDSAVYLCASSSTRVREAFFGQGTRLTVV.

The CDR3 bases are TGCAGCGTCTCCCTAACCCCAGGGGGCCATCAGCCCCAGCATTTT. The encoded protein is CSVSLTPGGHQPQHF. The chain couples TRBV29-1 to TRBJ1-5; 8 bases fit TRBD1. Per the germline V gene, CDR1 is SQVTM and CDR2 is ANQGSEA. CDR3 length: 15 amino acids. V shed 6 bases and J 5 bases; nucleotides not matched to a gene: 12.

This clonotype was observed at least ten times. The rearrangement uses TRBV15 and TRBJ1-6; no reliable D call. There are 12 residues in the CDR3. V lost 0 bases and J 8 bases, leaving 2 bases between the germline ends. Germline lookup yields CDR1 LNHNV and CDR2 YYDKDF (reference sequence). Written as DNA, the CDR3 is TGTGCCACCAGCAGAGATGATTCACCCCTCCACTTT. This sequence encodes CATSRDDSPLHF.

Many counts were recorded for this clonotype. The V call is TRBV30, the J call TRBJ2-3; the D gene is possibly TRBD2 (6 bases). The V gene lost 4 bases and the J gene lost 9 bases, with 14 bases spanning the gap. CDR1 GTSNPN and CDR2 SVGIG come from the germline V gene (reference sequence). There are 12 residues in the CDR3. As DNA, the CDR3 is TGTGCCTGGACCCCAAAGGGAGGCACGCAGTATTTT. This sequence encodes CAWTPKGGTQYF. Variable domain in full (rest from reference TRBV30 and TRBJ2-3): SQTIHQWPATLVQPVGSPLSLECTVEGTSNPNLYWYRQAAGRGLQLLFYSVGIGQISSEVPQNLSASRPQDRQFILSSKKLLLSDSGFYLCAWTPKGGTQYFGPGTRLTVL.

This clonotype occurred many times. The genes are TRBV15 and TRBJ1-5; D gene unclear. V gave up 0 bases and J gave up 7 bases, with 7 bases separating them. CDR1 is LNHNV, CDR2 YYDKDF, per germline (reference sequence). This CDR3 comprises 13 residues. The CDR3 DNA reads TGTGCCACCAGCAGAGAACTGAGGCAGCCCCAGCATTTT. Its protein is CATSRELRQPQHF.

This clonotype was seen only a few times. The gene calls are TRBV3-1 and TRBJ1-2; 8 bases fit TRBD1. Germline CDR1 reads LGHDT; CDR2 reads YNNKEL (reference sequence). The CDR3 runs to 15 residues. The V gene end was trimmed by 1 base and the J gene end by 8 bases; junction bases not matched to a gene: 9. CDR3: CASSQGDRPVRGYTF. In nucleotides, the CDR3 is TGTGCCAGCAGCCAAGGGGACAGGCCCGTTCGGGGCTACACCTTC.

This clonotype was counted ten times or more. V gene TRBV11-2 combines with J gene TRBJ2-7; no reliable D call. The V gene's germline CDR1 is SGHAT and CDR2 FQNNGV. This CDR3 has 14 amino acids. Trimming pared 3 bases from V and 0 bases from J, leaving 9 bases between. The CDR3 DNA sequence: TGTGCCAGCAGCTTGGCCCCCAGCTCCTACGAGCAGTACTTC. This sequence encodes CASSLAPSSYEQYF.

The chain employs TRBV9 and TRBJ2-3; 8 bases fit TRBD2. Germline CDR1 and CDR2: SGDLS and YYNGEE. This CDR3 contains 17 residues. With V trimmed by 4 bases and J by 0 bases, 10 bases remained unmatched. The CDR3 DNA reads as TGTGCCAGCAGCCCCAGAGGACTAGCTACTAGCACAGATACGCAGTATTTT. It translates to CASSPRGLATSTDTQYF. The full variable domain, with the rest looked up from reference TRBV9 and TRBJ2-3, is DSGVTQTPKHLITATGQRVTLRCSPRSGDLSVYWYQQSLDQGLQFLIQYYNGEERAKGNILERFSAQQFPDLHSELNLSSLELGDSALYFCASSPRGLATSTDTQYFGPGTRLTVL.

This rearrangement joins TRBV3-1 to TRBJ2-2, with 16 positions matching TRBD2. Germline assignment: CDR1 LGHDT and CDR2 YNNKEL (reference sequence). The CDR3 has 19 amino acids. V gave up 2 bases and J gave up 3 bases; unmatched junction bases: 6. CDR3 amino acids: CASSQMGLAGGRDTGELFF. Written as DNA, the CDR3 is TGTGCCAGCAGCCAAATGGGACTAGCGGGAGGGCGAGACACCGGGGAGCTGTTTTTT.

In this sample, this clonotype turned up a few times. The V call is TRBV13, the J call TRBJ2-1; 7 nucleotides align to TRBD2. Per germline, CDR1 PRHDT and CDR2 FYEKMQ (reference sequence). There are 16 residues in the CDR3. The junction had 12 bases not matched to a gene; V was cut back by 3 bases and J by 7 bases. CDR3: CASSFGGRASPNEQFF. CDR3 DNA sequence: TGTGCCAGCAGCTTTGGGGGGAGGGCCTCCCCGAATGAGCAGTTCTTC.